This entry lists 30 T cell receptor beta chains sequenced from one sample in a study of blood T cell repertoires in COVID-19. The protocol was immunoSEQ multiplex PCR, while the TCRdb copy is restricted to in-frame clones and leaves out a portion. The data contain about 260,000 clones, about 89% of them singletons. The sequenced sample consisted of peripheral blood. The origin of the receptors is a middle-aged man who had recovered from COVID-19.

This rearrangement joins TRBV9 to TRBJ2-2; TRBD1 matches at 10 bases. The CDR3 extends over 16 amino acids. The germline V gene encodes CDR1 SGDLS and CDR2 YYNGEE. The trim removed 1 base at V and 1 base at J, leaving 1 base unmatched. CDR3 loop: CASSVRTGGNTGELFF. CDR3 nucleotide sequence: TGTGCCAGCAGCGTAAGGACAGGGGGGAACACCGGGGAGCTGTTTTTT.

This chain links TRBV6-5 with TRBJ2-3, with 9 bases lining up with TRBD2. V shed 7 bases and J 6 bases; nucleotides not matched to a gene: 11. This CDR3 region has 15 residues. Germline V gene data show CDR1 as MNHEY and CDR2 as SVGAGI. The CDR3 protein is CASTPRLAGRDTQYF. The CDR3 bases are TGTGCCAGCACTCCGAGGCTAGCGGGGAGGGATACGCAGTATTTT.

A few counts support this clone. The chain carries TRBV5-1 and TRBJ2-1, with a tentative D call TRBD2 (6 bases). The CDR3 is made up of 15 amino acids. Between the trimmed V and J ends, which lost 0 bases and 6 bases, there was a span of 13 bases. Germline CDR1 is SGHRS and CDR2 is YFSETQ. The CDR3 sequence is CASSLEGGTTNEQFF. The CDR3 DNA is TGCGCCAGCAGCTTGGAGGGCGGGACGACCAATGAGCAGTTCTTC.

The chain is built from TRBV4-3 and TRBJ1-2; D gene uncertain. Looked up from germline, CDR1 is LGHNA and CDR2 is YSLEER. This CDR3 has 17 residues. With 0 bases removed from V and 4 bases from J, the gap between germline ends came to 18 bases. The CDR3 DNA sequence: TGCGCCAGCAGCCAAGAAGTAGCGACCGATAGGTCCTATGGCTACACCTTC. Translated, it gives CASSQEVATDRSYGYTF.

This chain joins TRBV2 and TRBJ2-1; 8 bases align to TRBD2. This CDR3 has 14 residues. The germline CDR1 and CDR2 sequences are SNHLY and FYNNEI. V shed 4 bases, J shed 9 bases, and the junction held 8 bases outside the gene matches. In DNA form, the CDR3 reads TGTGCCAGCAGTGTCTGGACTAGCCGCGGTGAGCAGTTCTTC. It specifies CASSVWTSRGEQFF.

V gene TRBV7-2 combines with J gene TRBJ2-3; the match to TRBD2 covers 8 bases. Germline loops: CDR1 SGHTA, CDR2 FQGNSA. CDR3 length: 15 amino acids. Losses at the gene ends were 8 bases for V and 1 base for J; bases not matched to a gene: 8. The chain's CDR3 is CASGGRRGGTDTQYF. Here the CDR3 DNA reads TGTGCCAGCGGCGGGAGGCGGGGAGGCACAGATACGCAGTATTTT.

The rearrangement links TRBV5-1 to TRBJ2-4, with 7 bases matching TRBD2. J gave up 9 bases and V 0 bases, and 6 bases lay outside the gene matches. This CDR3 is built from 14 residues. CDR1 and CDR2 (germline): SGHRS, YFSETQ. CDR3 in amino acids: CASSLEAGVSIQYF. DNA of the CDR3: TGCGCCAGCAGCTTGGAGGCGGGAGTCAGCATTCAGTACTTC.

This chain links TRBV21-1 with TRBJ1-5; TRBD1, as called in the table, went unchecked against the DNA. TRBV21-1 is marked as a pseudogene. The CDR3 totals 21 residues. CDR3 region: CASSNEGADRGRKNSNQPQHF. DNA of the CDR3: TGTGCCAGCAGCAACGAAGGGGCGGACAGGGGTCGAAAGAATAGCAATCAGCCCCAGCATTTT.

The rearrangement joins TRBV20-1 to TRBJ2-3; no firm D call. The CDR3 is made up of 12 amino acids. V gave up 3 bases and J gave up 4 bases, with 8 bases separating them. In germline, CDR1 is DFQATT, CDR2 SNEGSKA (reference sequence). This chain's CDR3 is CSASDQADTQYF. CDR3 DNA sequence: TGCAGTGCTAGTGACCAGGCAGATACGCAGTATTTT.

This clone has just a few counts. The chain employs TRBV9 and TRBJ2-1, with TRBD2 as a possible D gene (6 bases). Germline CDR1 reads SGDLS; CDR2 reads YYNGEE. The CDR3 covers 14 residues. V was trimmed by 0 bases and J by 5 bases, leaving 9 bases between them. The CDR3 sequence is CASSVAGGDNEQFF. The CDR3 coding sequence is TGTGCCAGCAGCGTAGCCGGAGGGGACAATGAGCAGTTCTTC.

The genes are TRBV7-9 and TRBJ1-2; D may be TRBD1 (5 bases). V was pared by 5 bases and J by 4 bases, with 14 bases between. The CDR3 loop spans 14 amino acids. Germline CDR1 SEHNR, CDR2 FQNEAQ (reference sequence). The chain's CDR3 is CASSPGGASYGYTF. The CDR3 DNA is TGTGCCAGCAGCCCCGGAGGGGCGTCCTATGGCTACACCTTC.

The chain carries TRBV5-4 and TRBJ2-1; maybe TRBD1 (5 bases). Germline CDR1 and CDR2: SGHNT and YYREEE (reference sequence). V was clipped by 4 bases and J by 4 bases, with 9 bases between them. CDR3 length: 13 amino acids. The DNA of the CDR3 is TGTGCCAGCAGCCCACAGGATTACAATGAGCAGTTCTTC. It encodes CASSPQDYNEQFF. Looking up the rest from reference TRBV5-4 and TRBJ2-1 gives the full variable domain: ETGVTQSPTHLIKTRGQQVTLRCSSQSGHNTVSWYQQALGQGPQFIFQYYREEENGRGNFPPRFSGLQFPNYSSELNVNALELDDSALYLCASSPQDYNEQFFGPGTRLTVL.

The V gene is TRBV5-1, the J gene TRBJ1-4; D unresolved. This CDR3 has 14 residues. Germline V CDR1 and CDR2: SGHRS, YFSETQ. V was pared by 1 base and J by 0 bases, with 4 bases between. In DNA, the CDR3 is TGCGCCAGCAGCTTGTCCGCAACTAATGAAAAACTGTTTTTT. Its translation: CASSLSATNEKLFF.

This clone was counted a few times. This chain connects TRBV10-1 to TRBJ2-7, with D unclear. The CDR3 loop spans 12 amino acids. Trimming cost V 3 bases and J 3 bases, with 6 bases left between them. Per the germline V gene, CDR1 is WNHNN and CDR2 is SYGVQD (reference sequence). The CDR3: CASSDPGYEQYF. The CDR3 DNA sequence: TGCGCCAGCAGTGACCCGGGCTACGAGCAGTACTTC.

This clone has more than one count but fewer than ten. The junction departs from germline at one end; a sequencing error may be responsible. The chain employs TRBV5-1 and TRBJ2-5; the D gene is possibly TRBD2 (5 bases). This CDR3 comprises 15 residues. Germline V gene lookup returns CDR1 SGHRS and CDR2 YFSETQ. CDR3 in amino acids: CASRLEGWYQETQYF. CDR3 DNA sequence: TGCGCCAGCCGCTTAGAGGGATGGTACCAAGAGACCCAGTACTTC. Looking up the rest from reference TRBV5-1 and TRBJ2-5 gives the full variable domain: KAGVTQTPRYLIKTRGQQVTLSCSPISGHRSVSWYQQTPGQGLQFLFEYFSETQRNKGNFPGRFSGRQFSNSRSEMNVSTLELGDSALYLCASRLEGWYQETQYFGPGTRLLVL.

The chain couples TRBV7-2 to TRBJ2-1, with 15 bases matching TRBD2. The CDR3 contains 17 residues. Germline CDR1 reads SGHTA; CDR2 reads FQGNSA. The trim removed 4 bases at V and 5 bases at J, leaving 6 bases unmatched. CDR3 protein: CASSYGLAGGPNNEQFF. The CDR3, as DNA: TGTGCCAGCAGCTATGGACTAGCGGGAGGGCCAAACAATGAGCAGTTCTTC.

The CDR3 DNA reads TGTGCCAGCAGTGAAGCGCGGGCAGCGGGTGGCTACACCTTC. Protein sequence: CASSEARAAGGYTF. This chain connects TRBV2 to TRBJ1-2, with no clear D. The CDR3 totals 14 residues. The V gene's germline CDR1 is SNHLY and CDR2 FYNNEI. Trimming removed 0 bases at V and 7 bases at J, with 12 bases between.

The gene calls are TRBV29-1 and TRBJ1-4, with a possible D match to TRBD1 (6 bases). The germline gives CDR1 SQVTM, CDR2 ANQGSEA. Trimming left V 6 bases short and J 2 bases short, with 7 bases between. The CDR3 length is 12 residues. The CDR3 DNA follows: TGCAGCGTACAGGGTACTAATGAAAAACTGTTTTTT. As protein: CSVQGTNEKLFF.

The rearrangement uses TRBV7-9 and TRBJ2-7, with D perhaps TRBD1 (6 bases). The V gene lost 2 bases and the J gene lost 6 bases, with 8 bases spanning the gap. The CDR3 consists of 12 residues. Per the germline V gene, CDR1 is SEHNR and CDR2 is FQNEAQ (reference sequence). CDR3 sequence (DNA): TGTGCCAGCAGCTTAACCAGGGGCGAGCAGTACTTC. The encoded protein is CASSLTRGEQYF.

The chain links TRBV4-1 to TRBJ2-1, with 8 positions matching TRBD1. The CDR3 is 15 amino acids. Losses at the gene ends were 3 bases for V and 8 bases for J; bases not matched to a gene: 9. CDR1 is MGHRA, CDR2 YSYEKL, per germline. The CDR3 DNA follows: TGCGCCAGCAGCCATCGATGGACAGGGTCAGATGAGCAGTTCTTC. Amino acid sequence: CASSHRWTGSDEQFF.

This clone was detected only a few times. V and J are TRBV7-2 and TRBJ1-2; 7 positions agree with TRBD1. Germline CDR1 reads SGHTA; CDR2 reads FQGNSA. Trimming at V came to 6 bases and at J to 4 bases, leaving 5 bases not matched to a gene. This CDR3 is 13 amino acids long. The CDR3 nucleotides read TGTGCCAGCAGGGACAGGCTCCCCTATGGCTACACCTTC. It codes for CASRDRLPYGYTF.

The gene calls are TRBV7-2 and TRBJ2-3; 9 nucleotides agree with TRBD2. Germline-derived CDR1 and CDR2 are SGHTA and FQGNSA. CDR3 length: 14 amino acids. J was trimmed by 1 base and V by 5 bases; bases with no gene match: 1. CDR3 sequence (DNA): TGTGCCAGCAGCCGCGGGGGGGGCACAGATACGCAGTATTTT. It is translated as CASSRGGGTDTQYF.

The genes are TRBV7-2 and TRBJ1-5; 8 bases are shared with TRBD1. Germline loops: CDR1 SGHTA, CDR2 FQGNSA. Trimming at V came to 7 bases and at J to 4 bases, leaving 3 bases not matched to a gene. The CDR3 consists of 13 residues. The CDR3 sequence is CASTYRGNQPQHF. CDR3 nucleotides: TGTGCCAGCACTTACAGGGGGAATCAGCCCCAGCATTTT.

This clone was seen more than once but under ten times. This rearrangement joins TRBV4-1 to TRBJ1-1; D perhaps matches TRBD1 (5 bases). The V end was cut by 6 bases, the J end by 1 base, with 12 bases between. Per the germline V gene, CDR1 is MGHRA and CDR2 is YSYEKL. This CDR3 has 14 residues. CDR3 DNA: TGCGCCAGCAGAGGAGGGGCTGCGAACACTGAAGCTTTCTTT. As protein: CASRGGAANTEAFF.

The chain joins TRBV9 to TRBJ2-2, with 9 positions matching TRBD2. V lost 0 bases to trimming and J lost 6 bases; unmatched junction nucleotides: 6. The CDR3 is 16 residues long. CDR1 and CDR2 (germline): SGDLS, YYNGEE. The CDR3 sequence: CASSVDMGLAAGELFF. The CDR3 nucleotides read TGTGCCAGCAGCGTAGATATGGGACTAGCAGCCGGGGAGCTGTTTTTT.

J is TRBJ2-2 and V is TRBV25-1; D call uncertain. CDR3 length: 12 amino acids. Germline CDR1 and CDR2: MGHDK and SYGVNS. Between the trimmed V and J ends, which lost 5 bases and 4 bases, there was a span of 5 bases. Written as DNA, the CDR3 is TGTGCCAGCAGTCGAGTCACCGGGGAGCTGTTTTTT. Amino acids: CASSRVTGELFF.

This chain joins TRBV5-6 and TRBJ1-3; 7 bases are shared with TRBD1. The CDR3 covers 18 residues. V dropped 2 bases and J dropped 4; count of bases not matched to a gene: 15. Germline values: CDR1 SGHDT, CDR2 YYEEEE. The CDR3 region has the DNA TGTGCCAGCAGCTTTTGGACAGGTTTAGTATTATCGGGAAACACCATATATTTT. Translated, it gives CASSFWTGLVLSGNTIYF.

The chain carries TRBV12-3 or TRBV12-4 and TRBJ1-5, with D uncertain. This CDR3 region has 12 residues. V gave up 2 bases and J gave up 8 bases, with 7 bases separating them. The DNA of the CDR3 is TGTGCCAGCAGTTTAAATTTTAAGCCCCAGCATTTT. The encoded protein is CASSLNFKPQHF.

V usage is TRBV7-2 and J usage is TRBJ2-4, with TRBD1 as a possible D gene (5 bases). CDR1 SGHTA and CDR2 FQGNSA come from the germline V gene. This CDR3 has 16 amino acids. The V end lost 5 bases, the J end lost 0 bases, and 14 bases lay between the germline ends. The CDR3, as DNA: TGTGCCAGCAGCCCAAGGGGAAGATCAGCCAAAAACATTCAGTACTTC. Translating it yields CASSPRGRSAKNIQYF.

V and J are TRBV5-1 and TRBJ2-1; D is unclear. Trimming cost V 0 bases and J 2 bases, with 9 bases left between them. Germline assignment: CDR1 SGHRS and CDR2 YFSETQ. The CDR3 consists of 15 residues. CDR3 in amino acids: CASSLAQTPYNEQFF. The CDR3 bases are TGCGCCAGCAGCTTGGCCCAGACTCCCTACAATGAGCAGTTCTTC.